The 7 T cell receptor beta chains listed next were all sequenced from one sample in a study of blood T cells in healthy people across ages. The second PCR ran 7 to 11 cycles with a sample-barcoded 5' primer and J-beta primers. TCRdb reanalysed the 5' RACE reads using MiXCR and keeps one entry per CDR3 protein. The sample shows over 1,300,000 distinct CDR3 sequences, 45% to 70% of them seen only once. The sequenced material came from blood. These receptors all come from a man younger than 30 in good health.

The gene calls are TRBV12-3 or TRBV12-4 and TRBJ1-4; 7 bases match TRBD1. The CDR3 loop spans 15 amino acids. The trim removed 5 bases at V and 0 bases at J, leaving 3 bases unmatched. CDR3 sequence reads: CASSRDSSTNEKLFF. CDR3 coding DNA: TGTGCCAGCAGTCGGGACAGCTCAACTAATGAAAAACTGTTTTTT.

The gene calls are TRBV12-3 or TRBV12-4 and TRBJ2-1; a possible D gene is TRBD2 (6 bases). V lost 4 bases, J lost 3 bases, and 13 bases lay in between. This CDR3 region has 15 residues. This CDR3 is CASSWSGTLYNEQFF. CDR3 coding DNA: TGTGCCAGCAGTTGGTCTGGGACTCTCTACAATGAGCAGTTCTTC.

The chain carries TRBV12-3 or TRBV12-4 and TRBJ2-4; tentatively, D is TRBD2 (7 bases). The J call may be mistaken, given a closer DNA end match to TRBJ2-7. The length of the CDR3 is 15 residues. CDR3 DNA: TGTGCCAGCAGTCTAGGGGGAGGGCTCTTCTACGAGCAGTACTTC. Encoded protein: CASSLGGGLFYEQYF.

The V and J genes are TRBV10-3 and TRBJ2-3; 10 positions agree with TRBD2. V gave up 6 bases and J gave up 5 bases; unmatched junction bases: 11. Per the germline V gene, CDR1 is ENHRY and CDR2 is SYGVKD. The CDR3 has 16 residues. CDR3 bases: TGTGCCATCAGGCGGGGTTTAGCGGGGGGCGAAGATACGCAGTATTTT. This translates into CAIRRGLAGGEDTQYF.

The chain uses TRBV9 and TRBJ1-1; D unresolved. V was shortened by 6 bases and J by 13 bases, with 16 bases between the two germline ends. CDR1 is SGDLS, CDR2 YYNGEE, per germline. CDR3 length: 11 residues. CDR3 DNA sequence: TGTGCCAGCACGGAGCCCAGCCATGGTTTCTTT. This sequence encodes CASTEPSHGFF.

The CDR3 sequence is CASSLRESFTGELFF. The CDR3 DNA sequence: TGTGCCAGCAGCTTAAGGGAGTCTTTCACCGGGGAGCTGTTTTTT. This chain links TRBV11-2 with TRBJ2-2; possibly TRBD2 for D (5 bases). V was trimmed by 2 bases and J by 4 bases, leaving 11 bases between them. Per the germline V gene, CDR1 is SGHAT and CDR2 is FQNNGV. The CDR3 is 15 residues long.

This clonotype turned up a few times. The rearrangement uses TRBV4-2 and TRBJ2-2; TRBD2 is a possible D gene (6 bases). V lost 3 bases, J lost 2 bases, and 10 bases lay in between. Germline V lookup: CDR1 LGHNA, CDR2 YNFKEQ. The CDR3 has 15 amino acids. CDR3: CASSQGDSNTGELFF. The CDR3 DNA reads as TGTGCCAGCAGCCAGGGGGACTCAAACACCGGGGAGCTGTTTTTT.